The source of this T cell receptor (beta chain) is a study of cytomegalovirus exposure and HLA in healthy donors. Trimming stripped 2 bases from V and 2 bases from J, with 8 bases between. The CDR3 is made up of 13 amino acids. The germline CDR1 and CDR2 sequences are GTSNPN and SVGIG (reference sequence). The primer mix had 60 Vbeta and 13 Jbeta primers. Assay: immunoSEQ multiplex PCR; the TCRdb copy retains only in-frame clones and omits some. The table lists 150,000 to 200,000 clones, around 63% of them singletons. Study observations and caveats: What was likely a sequencing artifact was a cluster of highly shared sequence variants.

Only a few counts were recorded for this clone. Its antigen remains unidentified. The sequence derives from a woman between 18 and 30 years old in good health and CMV-seropositive. Sequencing used PBMCs. The chain combines TRBV30 with TRBJ2-3; D may be TRBD1 (5 bases). Written as DNA, the CDR3 is TGTGCCTGGAGTTTGGGGCCCACAGATACGCAGTATTTT. Amino acids: CAWSLGPTDTQYF.